One T cell receptor beta chain is described in this entry. Its antigen is currently unknown. This sample was taken from a study of shared clonotypes between healthy human individuals. Study-wide results and limits: An expected dependence of interdonor clonotype sharing on sequencing depth was noted. Naive subsets usually exceeded memory subsets in estimated richness.

This CDR3 is built from 16 residues. The J segment lost 5 bases and the V segment lost 0 bases, leaving 7 bases of the junction unmatched. Germline values: CDR1 SGHNT, CDR2 YYREEE (reference sequence). Clones were read by immunoSEQ multiplex PCR, and TCRdb kept only the in-frame ones, dropping some. Of millions of clones listed, 85% to 95% were seen once; the top ten hold 0.1% to 0.15%. The donors, healthy adults who were HIV-negative, had experienced no recent acute infections or vaccinations. CD4+ cells underwent separation, giving CD45RA+ naive and CD45RA-negative memory subsets. This chain uses TRBV5-4 with TRBJ2-5, with 10 bases that match TRBD2. This clonotype originated in a man in his late teens or twenties in good health. The sample taken for sequencing was naive CD4+ T cells sorted from blood. Stated subset: CD45RA+ positively selected. The CDR3 DNA reads as TGTGCCAGCAGCTTGGGGGCTAGCGGGGGACGGGAGACCCAGTACTTC. Protein product: CASSLGASGGRETQYF. Drawing the rest from reference TRBV5-4 and TRBJ2-5, the complete variable domain is ETGVTQSPTHLIKTRGQQVTLRCSSQSGHNTVSWYQQALGQGPQFIFQYYREEENGRGNFPPRFSGLQFPNYSSELNVNALELDDSALYLCASSLGASGGRETQYFGPGTRLLVL.